This entry lists 6 T cell receptor beta chains sequenced from one sample in a study of blood T cell repertoires in COVID-19. Produced via immunoSEQ multiplex PCR; TCRdb's table is partial and in-frame only. The sample holds under 150,000 clones, about nine tenths seen once. Sequenced material: peripheral blood. Receptor source: a man aged 55 to 70 with COVID-19, enrolled during active disease.

The sample holds one count of this clone. This sequence joins TRBV5-1 and TRBJ1-2, with TRBD1 identical over 7 bases. Germline assignment: CDR1 SGHRS and CDR2 YFSETQ. With 0 bases clipped from V and 5 bases from J, the junction kept 7 bases outside the gene matches. The CDR3 runs to 15 residues. CDR3 loop: CASSLEKEGAYGYTF. CDR3 DNA: TGCGCCAGCAGCTTGGAAAAGGAGGGGGCTTATGGCTACACCTTC. Full variable domain (outside the CDR3, taken from reference TRBV5-1 and TRBJ1-2): KAGVTQTPRYLIKTRGQQVTLSCSPISGHRSVSWYQQTPGQGLQFLFEYFSETQRNKGNFPGRFSGRQFSNSRSEMNVSTLELGDSALYLCASSLEKEGAYGYTFGSGTRLTVV.

In the case of this clone: The sample contains more than one DNA sequence encoding this CDR3. The CDR3 loop is CASSTTADSFAPGYTF. The DNA for the CDR3 is TGTGCCAGTAGTACGACCGCCGACTCTTTCGCGCCCGGCTACACCTTC. The chain couples TRBV19 to TRBJ1-2; no reliable D call. V shed 4 bases and J shed 8 bases, with 23 bases lying between them. Germline loops: CDR1 LNHDA, CDR2 SQIVND (reference sequence). This CDR3 comprises 16 residues.

The gene calls are TRBV21-1 and TRBJ1-5. TRBV21-1 is a pseudogene locus. The CDR3 has 10 residues. The CDR3 sequence: CATYNQPQHF. The CDR3 nucleotides are TGTGCCACCTATAATCAGCCCCAGCATTTT.

The rearrangement links TRBV4-1 to TRBJ2-1; 8 bases agree with TRBD2. This CDR3 has 17 residues. V gave up 1 base and J gave up 1 base; unmatched junction bases: 6. In germline, CDR1 is MGHRA, CDR2 YSYEKL. The CDR3 loop reads CASSQVTTSASYNEQFF. The CDR3 DNA reads as TGCGCCAGCAGCCAAGTCACGACTAGCGCTTCCTACAATGAGCAGTTCTTC.

V usage is TRBV5-1 and J usage is TRBJ2-2; unclear D gene. Germline assignment: CDR1 SGHRS and CDR2 YFSETQ. Between the trimmed V and J ends, which lost 0 bases and 4 bases, there was a span of 4 bases. The CDR3 runs 13 residues. CDR3 in amino acids: CASSLGPTGELFF. Written as DNA, the CDR3 is TGCGCCAGCAGCTTGGGGCCCACCGGGGAGCTGTTTTTT.

This clone has just one count. V gene TRBV19 combines with J gene TRBJ1-2; D is undetermined. Looked up from germline, CDR1 is LNHDA and CDR2 is SQIVND (reference sequence). Trimming removed 7 bases from V and 6 bases from J, with 24 bases in between. The CDR3 runs to 16 residues. The CDR3, as DNA: TGTGCCAGTACCCGGAAGGACTCGGGTCCGGTCCATGGCTACACCTTC. Translating gives CASTRKDSGPVHGYTF.